The present T cell receptor beta chain was sequenced within a study of T cells in Graves' hyperthyroidism and ophthalmopathy. The CDR3 has 17 residues. V lost 5 bases and J lost 0; bases outside the gene matches: 12. CDR1 and CDR2 (germline): DFQATT, SNEGSKA (reference sequence). Study-wide results and caveats: Ophthalmopathy stood apart from stable hyperthyroidism in a 13 V-J model.

Uncontrolled infection, other autoimmune disease, pregnancy and lactation each barred patients from inclusion. The authors took PBMCs from 8 to 10 ml fresh peripheral blood. About this clonotype: Its antigen remains unknown.

It was RNA transcripts that yielded the amplified TCR beta CDR3 regions. HTBI primers were employed in a first-round RT-PCR of the TCR CDR3. TCRdb redid the calling of the multiplex PCR reads with MiXCR, one entry per CDR3 protein. The sample contains about 560,000 distinct CDR3 sequences, about 15% of which appear only once. The sample taken for sequencing was blood. The receptor was derived from a woman in her twenties or thirties with Graves' hyperthyroidism. The chain has TRBV20-1 and TRBJ1-5; 8 nucleotides agree with TRBD1. The DNA for the CDR3 is TGCAGTGCTGGACGACAGCGACAGGGGTATAGCAATCAGCCCCAGCATTTT. Protein product: CSAGRQRQGYSNQPQHF.